Following are 9 T cell receptor beta chains from one sample sequenced in a study of T cell responses to AZD1222 COVID-19 vaccine. TCRdb's table, derived via immunoSEQ multiplex PCR, lists solely in-frame clones and lacks some. The sample lists roughly 120,000 clones, 89% occurring once. The source material was peripheral blood, sampled on day 0 of AZD1222 vaccination. The receptors were sampled from an adult in good health.

The chain recombines TRBV5-1 with TRBJ1-1; D is uncertain. The CDR3 spans 15 residues. Germline CDR1 and CDR2: SGHRS and YFSETQ. The V end was cut by 2 bases, the J end by 6 bases, with 17 bases between. The CDR3 DNA is TGCGCCAGCAGCTTCGGCGACGATTCCGCACCTGAAGCTTTCTTT. It translates to CASSFGDDSAPEAFF. Looking up the rest from reference TRBV5-1 and TRBJ1-1 gives the full variable domain: KAGVTQTPRYLIKTRGQQVTLSCSPISGHRSVSWYQQTPGQGLQFLFEYFSETQRNKGNFPGRFSGRQFSNSRSEMNVSTLELGDSALYLCASSFGDDSAPEAFFGQGTRLTVV.

The chain carries TRBV27 and TRBJ1-6; 11 bases fit TRBD1. V dropped 2 bases and J dropped 8; count of bases not matched to a gene: 2. The CDR3 has 15 amino acids. Per the germline V gene, CDR1 is MNHEY and CDR2 is SMNVEV (reference sequence). CDR3 bases: TGTGCCAGCAGTTTAAGGGGACAGGGGGATTCACCCCTCCACTTT. Translation: CASSLRGQGDSPLHF.

This chain joins TRBV18 and TRBJ1-1; D remains ambiguous. The V end was cut by 6 bases, the J end by 1 base, with 15 bases between. The germline V gene encodes CDR1 KGHSH and CDR2 LQKENI. The CDR3 has 15 residues. In nucleotides, the CDR3 is TGTGCCAGCTCCTCCTCTTCGAGTACGAACACTGAAGCTTTCTTT. Amino acid sequence: CASSSSSSTNTEAFF.

This chain joins TRBV7-9 and TRBJ1-2; D remains unclear. V gave up 2 bases and J gave up 3 bases, with 10 bases separating them. This CDR3 has 14 residues. CDR1 is SEHNR and CDR2 is FQNEAQ in the germline V gene (reference sequence). CDR3 sequence (DNA): TGTGCCAGCAGCTTACAGGACGGACACTATGGCTACACCTTC. As protein: CASSLQDGHYGYTF. The whole variable domain, remainder taken from reference TRBV7-9 and TRBJ1-2, is DTGVSQNPRHKITKRGQNVTFRCDPISEHNRLYWYRQTLGQGPEFLTYFQNEAQLEKSRLLSDRFSAERPKGSFSTLEIQRTEQGDSAMYLCASSLQDGHYGYTFGSGTRLTVV.

J is TRBJ1-2 and V is TRBV7-2; the match to TRBD1 covers 8 bases. The CDR3 runs to 15 residues. Trimming took 1 base from V and 5 from J; bases not matched to a gene: 6. Germline V CDR1 and CDR2: SGHTA, FQGNSA. The CDR3 loop is CASSLGSGGNYGYTF. The CDR3 bases are TGTGCCAGCAGCTTAGGGTCAGGGGGCAATTATGGCTACACCTTC.

The rearrangement joins TRBV6-5 to TRBJ2-1, with D perhaps assigned TRBD1 or TRBD2 (5 bases each). The germline V and J ends were trimmed by 0 bases and 9 bases, with 15 bases remaining between them. The CDR3 extends over 15 amino acids. Germline assignment: CDR1 MNHEY and CDR2 SVGAGI. The CDR3 nucleotides are TGTGCCAGCAGTTACTCCGGGGCAGGGTCAGGTGAGCAGTTCTTC. This sequence encodes CASSYSGAGSGEQFF.

This chain connects TRBV11-2 to TRBJ2-5, with 7 bases lining up with TRBD1. The CDR3 sequence is 13 residues long. With 5 bases clipped from V and 8 bases from J, the junction kept 8 bases outside the gene matches. Germline loops: CDR1 SGHAT, CDR2 FQNNGV. Written as DNA, the CDR3 is TGTGCCAGCAGCCCTGATAGACAGGGAACCCAGTACTTC. This encodes CASSPDRQGTQYF.

The genes are TRBV5-1 and TRBJ2-1; TRBD1 matches 8 bases. J was trimmed by 6 bases and V by 6 bases; bases with no gene match: 11. This CDR3 is 15 amino acids long. CDR1 and CDR2 from the germline V gene are SGHRS and YFSETQ. CDR3 sequence (DNA): TGCGCCAGCATCTCTGCCGGACAGGGTAGCAATGAGCAGTTCTTC. It translates to CASISAGQGSNEQFF.

This chain connects TRBV3-1 (or the pseudogene TRBV3-2) to TRBJ2-1; 9 bases align to TRBD2. CDR1 is LGHDT, CDR2 YNNKEL, per germline (reference sequence). With 4 bases clipped from V and 6 bases from J, the junction kept 7 bases outside the gene matches. CDR3 length: 15 amino acids. CDR3 in amino acids: CASSLGIAGVNEQFF. CDR3 coding DNA: TGTGCCAGCAGCCTTGGAATAGCGGGAGTCAATGAGCAGTTCTTC.